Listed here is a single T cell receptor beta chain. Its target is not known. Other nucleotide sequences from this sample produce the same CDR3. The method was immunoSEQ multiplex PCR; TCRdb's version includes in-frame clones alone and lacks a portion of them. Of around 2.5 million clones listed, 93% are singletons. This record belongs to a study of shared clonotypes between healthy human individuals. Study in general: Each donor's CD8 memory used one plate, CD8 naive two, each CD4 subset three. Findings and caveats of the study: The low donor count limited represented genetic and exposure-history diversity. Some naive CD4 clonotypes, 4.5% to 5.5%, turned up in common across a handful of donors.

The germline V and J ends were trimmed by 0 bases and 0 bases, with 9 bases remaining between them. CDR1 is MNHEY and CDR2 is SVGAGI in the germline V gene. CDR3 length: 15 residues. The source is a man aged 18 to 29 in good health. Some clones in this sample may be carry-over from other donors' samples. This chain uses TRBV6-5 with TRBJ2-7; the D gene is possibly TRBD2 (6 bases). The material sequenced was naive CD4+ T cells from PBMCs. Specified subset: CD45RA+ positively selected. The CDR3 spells CASSYSGGPSYEQYF. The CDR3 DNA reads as TGTGCCAGCAGTTACTCCGGGGGTCCCTCCTACGAGCAGTACTTC.